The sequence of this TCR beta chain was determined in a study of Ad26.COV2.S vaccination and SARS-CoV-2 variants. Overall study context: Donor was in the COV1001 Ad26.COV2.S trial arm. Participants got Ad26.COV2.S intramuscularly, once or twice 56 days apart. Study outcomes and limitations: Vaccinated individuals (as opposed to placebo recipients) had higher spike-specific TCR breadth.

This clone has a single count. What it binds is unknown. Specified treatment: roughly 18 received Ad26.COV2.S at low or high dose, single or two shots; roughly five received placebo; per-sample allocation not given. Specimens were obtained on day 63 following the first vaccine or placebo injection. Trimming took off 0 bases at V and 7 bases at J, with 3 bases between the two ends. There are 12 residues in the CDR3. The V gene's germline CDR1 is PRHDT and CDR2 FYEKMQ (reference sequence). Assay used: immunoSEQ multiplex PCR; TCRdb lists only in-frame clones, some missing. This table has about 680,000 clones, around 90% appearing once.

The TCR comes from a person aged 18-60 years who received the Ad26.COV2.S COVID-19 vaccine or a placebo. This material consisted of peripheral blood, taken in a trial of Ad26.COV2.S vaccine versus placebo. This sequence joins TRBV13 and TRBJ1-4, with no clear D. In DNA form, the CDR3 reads TGTGCCAGCAGCTTAGGGGCTGAAAAACTGTTTTTT. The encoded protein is CASSLGAEKLFF.